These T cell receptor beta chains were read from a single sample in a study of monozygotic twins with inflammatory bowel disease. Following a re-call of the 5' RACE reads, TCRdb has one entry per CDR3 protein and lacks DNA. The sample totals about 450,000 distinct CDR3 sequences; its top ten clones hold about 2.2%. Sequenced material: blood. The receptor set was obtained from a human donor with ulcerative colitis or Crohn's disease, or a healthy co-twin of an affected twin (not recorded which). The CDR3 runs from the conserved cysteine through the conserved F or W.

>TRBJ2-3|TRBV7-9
CARSFLRGRTDTQYF
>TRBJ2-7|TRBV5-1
CASSLRPPVYEQYF
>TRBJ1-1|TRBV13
CASEARRNTEAFF
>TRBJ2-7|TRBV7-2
CASRVTNYEQYF
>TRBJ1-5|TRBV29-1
CSVGQGSNQPQHF
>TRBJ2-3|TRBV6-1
CASRSRAGGLDTQYF
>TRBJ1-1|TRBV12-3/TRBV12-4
CASSPLTNTEAFF
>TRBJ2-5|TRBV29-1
CSVQPVGQGETQYF
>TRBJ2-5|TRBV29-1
CSVERWAGGETQYF
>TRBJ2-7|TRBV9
CASSVVGTSYEQYF
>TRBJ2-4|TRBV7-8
CASSLARGRGENIQYF
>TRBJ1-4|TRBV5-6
CASSFDDAGEKLFF
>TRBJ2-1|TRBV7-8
CASSLREDLNEQFF
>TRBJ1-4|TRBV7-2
CASSPGQAYESLFF
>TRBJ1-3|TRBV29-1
CSVDSMGGNTIYF
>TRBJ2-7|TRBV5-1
CASSLGEGASYEQYF
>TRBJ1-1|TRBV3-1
CASSQGQLTEAFF
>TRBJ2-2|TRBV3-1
CASSPLGTGNTGELFF
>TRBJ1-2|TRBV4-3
CASSQDLRGGGYTF
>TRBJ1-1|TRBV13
CASSSGQGRRRDTEAFF
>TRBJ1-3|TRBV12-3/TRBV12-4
CATHLSKDGNTIYF
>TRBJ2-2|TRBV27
CASSLSSFGELFF
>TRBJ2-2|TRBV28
CASTFSGGDAGKLFF
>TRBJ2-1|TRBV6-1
CASSSRTGGAFF